The subject of this entry is one T cell receptor (beta chain). The CDR3 covers 14 residues. Germline loops: CDR1 MGHRA, CDR2 YSYEKL. The V gene lost 2 bases and the J gene lost 8 bases, with 13 bases spanning the gap. In the authors' methods: Reference gene primer amplification gave estimated nucleated cell counts. Generated by immunoSEQ multiplex PCR, the TCRdb table keeps only in-frame clones and is missing some. V and J calls plus clone size are reproduced from that table; the DNA served to infer D and trimming. The data hold more than 250,000 clones, with over 80% observed a single time. The data were obtained in a study of blood T cell repertoires in COVID-19. As for the study in general: Acute and convalescent COVID-19 samples came from the United States, Italy and Spain. From T cells, B-cell-depleted T cells, or PBMCs came the material, which was cDNA or gDNA.

Sequenced material: peripheral blood. The chain recombines TRBV4-1 with TRBJ2-1; no reliable D call. This clonotype was obtained from a woman in her forties or fifties with COVID-19, enrolled during active disease. The chain's CDR3 is CASSQKWLVDEQFF. CDR3 DNA sequence: TGCGCCAGCAGCCAAAAATGGCTAGTTGATGAGCAGTTCTTC.